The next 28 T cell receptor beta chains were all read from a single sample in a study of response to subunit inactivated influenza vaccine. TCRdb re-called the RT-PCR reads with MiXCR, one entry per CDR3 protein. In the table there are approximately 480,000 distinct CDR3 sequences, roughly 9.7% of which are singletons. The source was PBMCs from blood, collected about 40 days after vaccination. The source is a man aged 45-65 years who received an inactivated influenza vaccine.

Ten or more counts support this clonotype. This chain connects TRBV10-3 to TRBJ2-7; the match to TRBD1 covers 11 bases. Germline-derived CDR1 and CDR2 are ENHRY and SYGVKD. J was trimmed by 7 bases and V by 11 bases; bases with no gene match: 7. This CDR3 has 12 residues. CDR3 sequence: CAVGQGAGEQYF. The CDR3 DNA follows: TGTGCCGTCGGACAGGGGGCTGGAGAGCAGTACTTC.

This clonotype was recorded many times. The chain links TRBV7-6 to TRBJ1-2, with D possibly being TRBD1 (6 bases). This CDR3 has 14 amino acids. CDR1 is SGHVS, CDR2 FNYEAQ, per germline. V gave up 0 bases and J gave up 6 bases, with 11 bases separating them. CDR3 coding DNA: TGTGCCAGCAGCTTAGCGCAGGGGTTGGATGGCTACACCTTC. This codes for CASSLAQGLDGYTF.

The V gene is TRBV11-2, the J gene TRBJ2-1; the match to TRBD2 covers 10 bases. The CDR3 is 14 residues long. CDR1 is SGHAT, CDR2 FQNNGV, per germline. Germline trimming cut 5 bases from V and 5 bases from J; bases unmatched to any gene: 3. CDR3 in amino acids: CASSVSGGHNEQFF. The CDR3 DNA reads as TGTGCCAGCAGCGTTAGCGGGGGGCACAATGAGCAGTTCTTC.

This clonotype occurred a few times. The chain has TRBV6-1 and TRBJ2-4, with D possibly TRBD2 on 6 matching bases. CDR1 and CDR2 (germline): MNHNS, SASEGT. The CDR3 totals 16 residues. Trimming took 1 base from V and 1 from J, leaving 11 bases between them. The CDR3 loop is CASSEGPGRAKNIQYF. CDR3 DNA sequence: TGTGCCAGCAGTGAAGGACCAGGGAGGGCCAAAAACATTCAGTACTTC.

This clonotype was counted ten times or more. CDR3 in DNA: TGCAGCGTTAAACAGAACTATGGCTACACCTTC. It specifies CSVKQNYGYTF. This chain joins TRBV29-1 and TRBJ1-2; D remains ambiguous. This CDR3 contains 11 residues. Germline CDR1 reads SQVTM; CDR2 reads ANQGSEA. Trimming took off 5 bases at V and 2 bases at J, with 6 bases between the two ends. The complete variable domain, with remaining parts taken from reference TRBV29-1 and TRBJ1-2, reads SAVISQKPSRDICQRGTSLTIQCQVDSQVTMMFWYRQQPGQSLTLIATANQGSEATYESGFVIDKFPISRPNLTFSTLTVSNMSPEDSSIYLCSVKQNYGYTFGSGTRLTVV.

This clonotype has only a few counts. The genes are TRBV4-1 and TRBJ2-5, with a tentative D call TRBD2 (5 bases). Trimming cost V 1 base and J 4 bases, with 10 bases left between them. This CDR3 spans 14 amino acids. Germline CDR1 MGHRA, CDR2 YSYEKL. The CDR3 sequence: CASSQVAGGETQYF. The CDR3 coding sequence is TGCGCCAGCAGCCAAGTTGCAGGAGGAGAGACCCAGTACTTC.

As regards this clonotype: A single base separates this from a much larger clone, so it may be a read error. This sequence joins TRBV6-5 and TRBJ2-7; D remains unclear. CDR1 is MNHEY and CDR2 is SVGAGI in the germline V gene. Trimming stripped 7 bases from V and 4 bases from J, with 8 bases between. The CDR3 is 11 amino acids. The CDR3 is CASKFRYEQYF. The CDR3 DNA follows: TGTGCCAGCAAATTTCGTTACGAGCAGTACTTC.

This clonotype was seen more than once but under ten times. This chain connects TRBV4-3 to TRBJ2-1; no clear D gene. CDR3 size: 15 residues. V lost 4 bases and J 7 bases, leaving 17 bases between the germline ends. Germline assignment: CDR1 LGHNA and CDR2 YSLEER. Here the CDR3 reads CASSRMVPLTNEQFF. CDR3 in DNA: TGCGCCAGCAGCCGGATGGTCCCTCTGACAAATGAGCAGTTCTTC.

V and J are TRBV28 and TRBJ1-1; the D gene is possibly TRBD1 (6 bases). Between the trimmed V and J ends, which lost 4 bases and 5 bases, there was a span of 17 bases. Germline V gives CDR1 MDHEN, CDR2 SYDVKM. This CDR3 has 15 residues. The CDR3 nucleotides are TGTGCCAGCAGTTCCCCCCGCGGGGGGCAAACTGAAGCTTTCTTT. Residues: CASSSPRGGQTEAFF.

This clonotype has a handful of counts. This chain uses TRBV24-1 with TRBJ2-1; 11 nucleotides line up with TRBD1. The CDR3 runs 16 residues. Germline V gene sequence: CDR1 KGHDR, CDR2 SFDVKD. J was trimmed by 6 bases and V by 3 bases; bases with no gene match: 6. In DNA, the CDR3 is TGTGCCACCAGTGATCCATTGGACAGGGGGCTCAATGAGCAGTTCTTC. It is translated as CATSDPLDRGLNEQFF.

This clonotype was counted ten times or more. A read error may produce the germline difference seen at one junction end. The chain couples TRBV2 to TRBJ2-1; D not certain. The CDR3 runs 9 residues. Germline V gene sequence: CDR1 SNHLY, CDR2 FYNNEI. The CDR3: CASSALKIF. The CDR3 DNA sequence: TGTGCCAGCAGTGCTCTAAAGATCTTC.

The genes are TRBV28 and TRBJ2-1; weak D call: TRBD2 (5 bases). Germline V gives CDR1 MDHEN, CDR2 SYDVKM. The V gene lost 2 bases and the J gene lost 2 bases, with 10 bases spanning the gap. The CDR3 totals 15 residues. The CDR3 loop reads CASSLGRGTYNEQFF. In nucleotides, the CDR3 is TGTGCCAGCAGTTTAGGGAGAGGTACCTACAATGAGCAGTTCTTC.

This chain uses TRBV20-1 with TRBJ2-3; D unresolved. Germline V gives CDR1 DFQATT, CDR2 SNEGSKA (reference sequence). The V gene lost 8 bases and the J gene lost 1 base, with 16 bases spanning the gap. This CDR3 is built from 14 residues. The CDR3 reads CSLVRPAGTDTQYF. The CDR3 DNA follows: TGCAGTTTAGTTAGACCGGCGGGCACAGATACGCAGTATTTT.

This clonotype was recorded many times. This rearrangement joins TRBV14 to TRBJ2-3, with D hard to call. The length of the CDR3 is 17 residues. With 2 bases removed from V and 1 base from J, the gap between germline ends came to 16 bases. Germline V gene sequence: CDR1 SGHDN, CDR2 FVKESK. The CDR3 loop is CASSQLDQSLGTDTQYF. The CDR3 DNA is TGTGCCAGCAGCCAATTGGACCAAAGTCTGGGCACAGATACGCAGTATTTT.

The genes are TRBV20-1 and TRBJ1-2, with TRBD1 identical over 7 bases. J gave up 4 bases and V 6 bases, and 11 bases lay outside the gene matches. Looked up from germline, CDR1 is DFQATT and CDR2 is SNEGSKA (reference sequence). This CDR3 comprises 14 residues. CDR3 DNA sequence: TGCAGTGCCCTACTCCGGGACAGCCTCTATGGCTACACCTTC. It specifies CSALLRDSLYGYTF.

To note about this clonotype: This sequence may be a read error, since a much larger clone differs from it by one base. CDR3 nucleotides: TGCGCCAGCAGCATGGGACTAGCGGGGGACTACGAGAAGTACTTC. Translation gives CASSMGLAGDYEKYF. The chain employs TRBV5-1 and TRBJ2-7; 14 bases are a match to TRBD2. The CDR3 contains 15 residues. Looked up from germline, CDR1 is SGHRS and CDR2 is YFSETQ.

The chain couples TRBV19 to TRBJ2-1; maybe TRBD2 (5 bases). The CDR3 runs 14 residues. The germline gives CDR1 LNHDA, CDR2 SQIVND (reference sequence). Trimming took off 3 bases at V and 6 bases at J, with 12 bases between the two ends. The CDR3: CASSIGVRGNEQFF. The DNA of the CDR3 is TGTGCCAGTAGTATTGGGGTCCGGGGCAATGAGCAGTTCTTC. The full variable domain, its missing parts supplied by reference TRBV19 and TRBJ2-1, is DGGITQSPKYLFRKEGQNVTLSCEQNLNHDAMYWYRQDPGQGLRLIYYSQIVNDFQKGDIAEGYSVSREKKESFPLTVTSAQKNPTAFYLCASSIGVRGNEQFFGPGTRLTVL.

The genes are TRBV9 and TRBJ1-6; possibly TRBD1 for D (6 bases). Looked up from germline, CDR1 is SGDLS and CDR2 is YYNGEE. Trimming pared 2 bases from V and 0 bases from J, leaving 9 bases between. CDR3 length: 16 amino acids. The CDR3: CASSVGQSSYNSPLHF. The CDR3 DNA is TGTGCCAGCAGCGTGGGACAAAGCTCCTATAATTCACCCCTCCACTTT. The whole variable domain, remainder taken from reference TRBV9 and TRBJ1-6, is DSGVTQTPKHLITATGQRVTLRCSPRSGDLSVYWYQQSLDQGLQFLIQYYNGEERAKGNILERFSAQQFPDLHSELNLSSLELGDSALYFCASSVGQSSYNSPLHFGNGTRLTVT.

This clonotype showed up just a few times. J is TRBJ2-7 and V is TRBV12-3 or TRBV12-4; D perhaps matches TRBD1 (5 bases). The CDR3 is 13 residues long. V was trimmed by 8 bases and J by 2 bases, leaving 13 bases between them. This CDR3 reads CASSDSRPYEQYF. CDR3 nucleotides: TGTGCCAGCTCCGACAGCAGACCCTACGAGCAGTACTTC.

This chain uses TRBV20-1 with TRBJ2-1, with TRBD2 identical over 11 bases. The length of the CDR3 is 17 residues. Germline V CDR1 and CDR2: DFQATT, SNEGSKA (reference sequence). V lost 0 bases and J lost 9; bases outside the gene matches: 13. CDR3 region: CSARDRSVAGGFSEQFF. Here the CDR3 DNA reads TGCAGTGCTAGAGATCGAAGCGTAGCGGGGGGGTTTAGTGAGCAGTTCTTC.

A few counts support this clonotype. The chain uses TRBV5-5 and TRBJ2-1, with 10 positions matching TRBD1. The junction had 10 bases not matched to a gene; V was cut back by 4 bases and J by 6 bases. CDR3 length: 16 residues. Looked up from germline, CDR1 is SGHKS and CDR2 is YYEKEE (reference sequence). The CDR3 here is CASSHDPGQGSNEQFF. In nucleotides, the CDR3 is TGTGCCAGCAGCCACGATCCGGGACAGGGGTCCAATGAGCAGTTCTTC.

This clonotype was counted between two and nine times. The CDR3 DNA is TGTGCCAGCTCACCCTACAGGGTTGCTGAGCAGTTCTTC. Its protein is CASSPYRVAEQFF. V and J are TRBV18 and TRBJ2-1; a weak D match, TRBD1 (6 bases). V was shortened by 3 bases and J by 9 bases, with 12 bases between the two germline ends. Germline V CDR1 and CDR2: KGHSH, LQKENI. The CDR3 covers 13 residues.

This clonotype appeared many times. In nucleotides, the CDR3 is TGCAGCGCCACATCTCGCCCGACTAGCGGGAGGTCTGGTGAGCAGTTCTTC. The encoded protein is CSATSRPTSGRSGEQFF. The rearrangement joins TRBV29-1 to TRBJ2-1; 13 positions match TRBD2. CDR1 and CDR2 (germline): SQVTM, ANQGSEA. V lost 7 bases and J lost 9; bases outside the gene matches: 18. The CDR3 covers 17 residues.

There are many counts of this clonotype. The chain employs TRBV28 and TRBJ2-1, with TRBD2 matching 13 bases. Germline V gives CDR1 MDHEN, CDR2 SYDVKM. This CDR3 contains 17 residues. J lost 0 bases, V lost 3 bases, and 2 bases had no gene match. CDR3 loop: CASSFTSGRASYNEQFF. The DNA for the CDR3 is TGTGCCAGCAGTTTTACTAGCGGGAGGGCCTCCTACAATGAGCAGTTCTTC.

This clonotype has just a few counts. The DNA for the CDR3 is TGCAGTGCTGACCGGGACAGGGATTCCGACGAGCAGTACTTC. Protein product: CSADRDRDSDEQYF. J is TRBJ2-7 and V is TRBV20-1; 9 bases match TRBD1. The V segment lost 5 bases and the J segment 5 bases; nucleotides outside the gene matches: 10. The CDR3 contains 14 residues. Germline V gene sequence: CDR1 DFQATT, CDR2 SNEGSKA (reference sequence).

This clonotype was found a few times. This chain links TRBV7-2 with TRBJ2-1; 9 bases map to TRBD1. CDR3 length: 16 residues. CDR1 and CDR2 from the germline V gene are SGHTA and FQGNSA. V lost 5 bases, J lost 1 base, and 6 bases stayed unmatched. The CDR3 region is CASSAGQGRSYNEQFF. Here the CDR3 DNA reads TGTGCCAGCAGCGCCGGACAGGGGCGGTCCTACAATGAGCAGTTCTTC. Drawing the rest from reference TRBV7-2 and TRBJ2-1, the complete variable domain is GAGVSQSPSNKVTEKGKDVELRCDPISGHTALYWYRQSLGQGLEFLIYFQGNSAPDKSGLPSDRFSAERTGGSVSTLTIQRTQQEDSAVYLCASSAGQGRSYNEQFFGPGTRLTVL.

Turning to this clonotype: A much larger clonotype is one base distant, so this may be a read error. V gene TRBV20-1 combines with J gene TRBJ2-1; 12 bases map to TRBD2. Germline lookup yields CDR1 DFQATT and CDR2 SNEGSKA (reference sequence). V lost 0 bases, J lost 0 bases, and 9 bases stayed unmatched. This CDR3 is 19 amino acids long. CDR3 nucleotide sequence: TGCAGTGCTAGAGAGACGACTAGCGGGGGCCCTAGCTCCTACAATGAGCAGTTCTTC. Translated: CSARETTSGGPSSYNEQFF.

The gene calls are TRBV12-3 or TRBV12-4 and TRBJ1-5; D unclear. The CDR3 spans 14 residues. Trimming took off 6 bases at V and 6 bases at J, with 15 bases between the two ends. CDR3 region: CASSGSGFPQPQHF. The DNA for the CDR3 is TGTGCCAGCAGCGGGTCAGGATTTCCTCAGCCCCAGCATTTT.